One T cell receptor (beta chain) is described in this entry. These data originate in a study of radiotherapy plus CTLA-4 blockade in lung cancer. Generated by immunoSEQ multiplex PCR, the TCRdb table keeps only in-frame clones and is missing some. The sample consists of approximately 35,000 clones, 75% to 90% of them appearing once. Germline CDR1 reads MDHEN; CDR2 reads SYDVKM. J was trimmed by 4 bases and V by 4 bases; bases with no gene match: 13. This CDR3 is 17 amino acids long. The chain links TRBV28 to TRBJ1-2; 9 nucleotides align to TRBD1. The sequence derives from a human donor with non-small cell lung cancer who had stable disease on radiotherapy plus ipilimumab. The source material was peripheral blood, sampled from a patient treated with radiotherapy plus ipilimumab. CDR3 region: CASSYSGQGSASYGYTF. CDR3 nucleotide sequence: TGTGCCAGCAGTTACTCCGGACAGGGGAGTGCGTCCTATGGCTACACCTTC.